A selection of T cell receptor beta chains follows, all from one sample in a study of blood T cell repertoires in COVID-19. Using immunoSEQ multiplex PCR, the repertoire was profiled, and TCRdb retains in-frame clones only, with some absent. The sample has approximately 40,000 clones; about 89% are singletons. The sample was peripheral blood. These receptors were taken from a human donor in a cohort sampled during active COVID-19. The CDR3 runs from the conserved cysteine through the conserved F or W. D genes are given only for firm matches. Size tells how often a clone was seen (once, few, many) or the class of an expanded clone, and some rows leave it out.

v_gene	len	abundance	j_gene	d_gene	CDR3nt	CDR3aa
TRBV11-2	14	-	TRBJ1-4	TRBD1	TGTGCCAGCAGCTTCGGGACAGGGAAAGAAAAACTGTTTTTT	CASSFGTGKEKLFF
TRBV15	15	once	TRBJ2-5	-	TGTGCCACCAGCAGAGACGGGGGAGGTCAAGAGACCCAGTACTTC	CATSRDGGGQETQYF
TRBV7-9	16	-	TRBJ2-1	TRBD2	TGTGCCAGCAGCTCCTCGTTAGCGGGAGGGATGAATGAGCAGTTCTTC	CASSSSLAGGMNEQFF
TRBV10-3	12	once	TRBJ2-3	-	TGTGCCATCAGTGAGATTGCGGATACGCAGTATTTT	CAISEIADTQYF
TRBV7-9	14	-	TRBJ1-2	-	TGTGCCAGCAGCGCGGGAGCAAGTAACTATGGCTACACCTTC	CASSAGASNYGYTF
TRBV7-2	16	once	TRBJ2-1	TRBD2	TGTGCCAGCAGCTTAGGTGTAGCGGGAGGGCAGAATGAGCAGTTCTTC	CASSLGVAGGQNEQFF
TRBV24-1	15	-	TRBJ2-7	TRBD1	TGTGCCACCAGTGATTTTGCAGGGGGTCGCTACGAGCAGTACTTC	CATSDFAGGRYEQYF
TRBV11-2	15	-	TRBJ1-1	TRBD1	TGTGCCAGCAGCTTAGATCTGACAGGGTACACTGAAGCTTTCTTT	CASSLDLTGYTEAFF
TRBV5-5	14	-	TRBJ2-7	-	TGTGCCAGCAGCTTGGGACAGAGTACCTACGAGCAGTACTTC	CASSLGQSTYEQYF
TRBV5-1	14	-	TRBJ2-5	TRBD2	TGCGCCAGCAGCCCGACTAGCGGGCAAGAGACCCAGTACTTC	CASSPTSGQETQYF
TRBV6-6	13	-	TRBJ2-7	-	TGTGCCAGCCATTCCGGACTTTCCTACGAGCAGTACTTC	CASHSGLSYEQYF
TRBV6-2/TRBV6-3	16	-	TRBJ1-5	-	TGTGCCAGCAGCGGCCCCCAGGGGTTCACGAATCAGCCCCAGCATTTT	CASSGPQGFTNQPQHF
TRBV29-1	13	-	TRBJ1-5	-	TGCAGCGTTGGCGACACACCCAATCAGCCCCAGCATTTT	CSVGDTPNQPQHF
TRBV12-5	14	-	TRBJ1-3	-	TGTGCTAGTGGTTTGGCGGGCAGCGGGAACACCATATATTTT	CASGLAGSGNTIYF
TRBV6-5	13	-	TRBJ2-2	TRBD1	TGTGCCGGAATGACAGGGTTGGCCGGGGAGCTGTTTTTT	CAGMTGLAGELFF
TRBV4-1	15	-	TRBJ2-7	TRBD2	TGCGCCAGCAGCCAAGTCGGGGGGGCGAACTCCGAGCAGTACTTC	CASSQVGGANSEQYF
TRBV7-2	16	-	TRBJ2-7	-	TGTGCCAGCAGCCCCCCTCGGGCAGGGAATGTCCACGAGCAGTACTTC	CASSPPRAGNVHEQYF
TRBV27	14	-	TRBJ2-7	TRBD1	TGTGCCAGCAGTTTGGGGACAGGGGCCTACGAGCAGTACTTC	CASSLGTGAYEQYF
TRBV7-8	15	-	TRBJ2-1	TRBD2	TGTGCCAGCAGCTTAGTGGGGGGGATCTACAATGAGCAGTTCTTC	CASSLVGGIYNEQFF
TRBV6-4	13	-	TRBJ2-2	TRBD1	TGTGCCAGCAGAGGACAGGGGACCGGGGAGCTGTTTTTT	CASRGQGTGELFF
TRBV5-1	13	-	TRBJ2-7	-	TGCGCCAGCAGCCTAGGACAGTACTACGAGCAGTACTTC	CASSLGQYYEQYF
TRBV5-1	18	-	TRBJ2-1	TRBD2	TGCGCCAGCAGCTTGGGGACTAGCGCCGGTTTGGCCTACAATGAGCAGTTCTTC	CASSLGTSAGLAYNEQFF
TRBV25-1	13	-	TRBJ1-6	-	TGTGCCAGCAGTGTTACAGGGCCTTCACCCCTCCACTTT	CASSVTGPSPLHF
TRBV13	17	once	TRBJ2-3	TRBD2	TGTGCCAGCAGCTTAGGCCTGAGCGGGGGTAGCACAGATACGCAGTATTTT	CASSLGLSGGSTDTQYF
TRBV29-1	12	-	TRBJ2-7	-	TGCAGCGTTGAAGCAAGCCGGGGGGAGCAGTACTTC	CSVEASRGEQYF
TRBV5-1	14	-	TRBJ2-3	TRBD1	TGCGCCAGCAGCTCGACAGGGGGAACAGATACGCAGTATTTT	CASSSTGGTDTQYF
TRBV2	16	-	TRBJ2-5	-	TGTGCCAGCAGGGTCCTTGGGGCGGGGCCACAAGAGACCCAGTACTTC	CASRVLGAGPQETQYF
TRBV12-3/TRBV12-4	12	-	TRBJ1-2	-	TGTGCCAGCAGTCCCCTGCGAAGAGGCTACACCTTC	CASSPLRRGYTF
TRBV5-1	16	-	TRBJ1-4	TRBD1	TGCGCCAGCAGCTTTACTACAGGGGCAACTAATGAAAAACTGTTTTTT	CASSFTTGATNEKLFF
TRBV7-2	14	-	TRBJ2-7	-	TGTGCCAGCAGCTCTCGACCGACTTTTTACGAGCAGTACTTC	CASSSRPTFYEQYF
TRBV6-1	16	-	TRBJ2-1	TRBD1	TGTGCCAGCAGTGATCGACGGACAGGGGGGAGCAATGAGCAGTTCTTC	CASSDRRTGGSNEQFF
TRBV11-2	15	-	TRBJ2-3	TRBD2	TGTGCCAGCAGCTTGACATTAGCGGGACCAGATACGCAGTATTTT	CASSLTLAGPDTQYF
TRBV14	16	-	TRBJ1-1	TRBD1	TGTGCCAGCAGCCAAGATCCGACAGGGTTTGCCACCGAAGCTTTCTTT	CASSQDPTGFATEAFF
TRBV3-1/TRBV3-2	13	few	TRBJ1-1	TRBD1	TGTGCCAGCAGCCAAGTGGGGACAGGTGAAGCTTTCTTT	CASSQVGTGEAFF
TRBV7-2	16	-	TRBJ2-1	TRBD2	TGTGCCAGCAGCCCGGGACTAGCGGGGGCGGCCAATGAGCAGTTCTTC	CASSPGLAGAANEQFF
TRBV2	15	-	TRBJ1-5	TRBD1	TGTGCCAGCACAGGACAGGGGCCGAGCAATCAGCCCCAGCATTTT	CASTGQGPSNQPQHF
TRBV3-1/TRBV3-2	13	few	TRBJ1-3	-	TGTGCCAGCAGCCAAGTGCAGGGAAACACCATATATTTT	CASSQVQGNTIYF
TRBV7-9	14	-	TRBJ2-7	-	TGTGCCAGTTCTGCCCAGGCCCGCTCCTACGAGCAGTACTTC	CASSAQARSYEQYF
TRBV4-3	15	-	TRBJ2-7	-	TGCGCCAGCAGCCAAGATTGGCAGGGGATCTACGAGCAGTACTTC	CASSQDWQGIYEQYF